The 17 T cell receptor beta chains below were found in one sample sequenced in a study of blood T cell repertoires in COVID-19. The protocol was immunoSEQ multiplex PCR, while the TCRdb copy is restricted to in-frame clones and leaves out a portion. The sample holds 130,000 to 150,000 clones, about four fifths seen once. Material: peripheral blood. These receptors all stem from a human donor in a cohort sampled during active COVID-19.

This clone appeared a few times. V usage is TRBV5-1 and J usage is TRBJ1-5, with TRBD1 matching over 7 bases. Trimming took 0 bases from V and 9 from J; bases not matched to a gene: 9. This CDR3 region has 15 residues. The germline gives CDR1 SGHRS, CDR2 YFSETQ. The CDR3 here is CASSLGDRTGRPQHF. DNA for the CDR3: TGCGCCAGCAGCTTGGGGGACCGGACAGGACGGCCCCAGCATTTT.

This chain links TRBV9 with TRBJ2-5, with 7 positions matching TRBD1. Germline CDR1 reads SGDLS; CDR2 reads YYNGEE. J gave up 3 bases and V 4 bases, and 6 bases lay outside the gene matches. The CDR3 spans 14 residues. The CDR3 DNA reads as TGTGCCAGCAGCACAGACAGGGTGGAAGAGACCCAGTACTTC. Translation gives CASSTDRVEETQYF. Looking up the rest from reference TRBV9 and TRBJ2-5 gives the full variable domain: DSGVTQTPKHLITATGQRVTLRCSPRSGDLSVYWYQQSLDQGLQFLIQYYNGEERAKGNILERFSAQQFPDLHSELNLSSLELGDSALYFCASSTDRVEETQYFGPGTRLLVL.

The chain has TRBV14 and TRBJ2-5, with 9 positions matching TRBD2. Germline V lookup: CDR1 SGHDN, CDR2 FVKESK. V gave up 4 bases and J gave up 4 bases; unmatched junction bases: 4. CDR3 length: 14 amino acids. The CDR3 spells CASSRRGGPETQYF. The CDR3 nucleotides read TGTGCCAGCAGCCGGCGGGGGGGCCCAGAGACCCAGTACTTC. Together with reference TRBV14 and TRBJ2-5, the CDR3 gives the full variable domain: EAGVTQFPSHSVIEKGQTVTLRCDPISGHDNLYWYRRVMGKEIKFLLHFVKESKQDESGMPNNRFLAERTGGTYSTLKVQPAELEDSGVYFCASSRRGGPETQYFGPGTRLLVL.

This clone was counted between two and nine times. This chain uses TRBV5-6 with TRBJ2-1; TRBD2 agrees at 12 bases. CDR3 length equals 16 residues. V dropped 4 bases and J dropped 6; count of bases not matched to a gene: 8. Germline V CDR1 and CDR2: SGHDT, YYEEEE. The chain's CDR3 is CASSGRLAGELNEQFF. DNA for the CDR3: TGTGCCAGCAGCGGAAGACTAGCGGGGGAACTCAATGAGCAGTTCTTC.

In its sample, this clone was seen once. The chain employs TRBV5-1 and TRBJ1-4; the D is unclear. CDR1 SGHRS and CDR2 YFSETQ come from the germline V gene. V lost 9 bases, J lost 2 bases, and 11 bases lay in between. The CDR3 loop spans 13 amino acids. The CDR3 nucleotides read TGCGCCACCTCAAGGAGTACTAATGAAAAACTGTTTTTT. As protein: CATSRSTNEKLFF.

The chain joins TRBV2 to TRBJ2-3; 7 bases are a match to TRBD2. V dropped 4 bases and J dropped 5; count of bases not matched to a gene: 6. The CDR3 contains 14 residues. The germline V gene encodes CDR1 SNHLY and CDR2 FYNNEI. CDR3: CASSVGPGGDTQYF. CDR3 DNA: TGTGCCAGCAGTGTCGGTCCGGGGGGAGATACGCAGTATTTT. Combining the CDR3 with reference TRBV2 and TRBJ2-3 gives the whole variable domain EPEVTQTPSHQVTQMGQEVILRCVPISNHLYFYWYRQILGQKVEFLVSFYNNEISEKSEIFDDQFSVERPDGSNFTLKIRSTKLEDSAMYFCASSVGPGGDTQYFGPGTRLTVL.

The V gene is TRBV21-1, the J gene TRBJ2-7; the D call of TRBD1 is as the table states it, not checked on the DNA. TRBV21-1 is a pseudogene locus. The CDR3 sequence is 17 residues long. The CDR3 loop reads CASSIHRDRDETLEQYF. In nucleotides, the CDR3 is TGTGCCAGCAGCATCCACCGGGACAGGGATGAAACCTTAGAGCAGTACTTC.

This chain links TRBV3-1 (or the pseudogene TRBV3-2) with TRBJ2-7, with D maybe TRBD2 (6 bases). Germline assignment: CDR1 LGHDT and CDR2 YNNKEL (reference sequence). Trimming removed 4 bases from V and 6 bases from J, with 13 bases in between. The CDR3 covers 13 residues. This CDR3 is CASSPIGGFEQYF. Here the CDR3 DNA reads TGTGCCAGCAGCCCCATTGGAGGGTTCGAGCAGTACTTC.

V and J are TRBV7-2 and TRBJ2-5; no reliable D call. This CDR3 is 12 amino acids long. Trimming left V 5 bases short and J 2 bases short, with 6 bases between. Looked up from germline, CDR1 is SGHTA and CDR2 is FQGNSA. The DNA for the CDR3 is TGTGCCAGCAGCCCCATGCAAGAGACCCAGTACTTC. Its translation is CASSPMQETQYF.

The chain has TRBV7-6 and TRBJ2-5, with TRBD1 identical over 9 bases. Germline lookup yields CDR1 SGHVS and CDR2 FNYEAQ. The CDR3 spans 15 residues. V dropped 5 bases and J dropped 5; count of bases not matched to a gene: 9. CDR3 nucleotide sequence: TGTGCCAGCAGCCCCTATAGGACAGGGGTTGAGACCCAGTACTTC. Amino acid sequence: CASSPYRTGVETQYF. The full variable domain, with the rest looked up from reference TRBV7-6 and TRBJ2-5, is GAGVSQSPRYKVTKRGQDVALRCDPISGHVSLYWYRQALGQGPEFLTYFNYEAQQDKSGLPNDRFSAERPEGSISTLTIQRTEQRDSAMYRCASSPYRTGVETQYFGPGTRLLVL.

V and J are TRBV18 and TRBJ1-2; maybe TRBD1 (6 bases). The CDR3 has 15 amino acids. V lost 1 base and J lost 4, with 13 bases in between. Germline CDR1 reads KGHSH; CDR2 reads LQKENI. The CDR3 region has the DNA TGTGCCAGCTCACCACGAGGGGACAATATCTATGGCTACACCTTC. This codes for CASSPRGDNIYGYTF.

V and J are TRBV4-1 and TRBJ1-6, with D hard to call. Germline V gives CDR1 MGHRA, CDR2 YSYEKL. This CDR3 is built from 15 residues. The V and J ends lost 0 bases and 6 bases respectively, with 9 bases between them. CDR3 loop: CASSQDRRFNSPLHF. The CDR3 DNA reads TGCGCCAGCAGCCAAGATCGCAGGTTTAATTCACCCCTCCACTTT.

In nucleotides, the CDR3 is TGTGCCACCAGTGGACCGGGACTCAGCTATGGCTACACCTTC. It codes for CATSGPGLSYGYTF. The rearrangement uses TRBV24-1 and TRBJ1-2; D possibly corresponds to TRBD1 (5 bases). The CDR3 runs to 14 residues. Germline lookup yields CDR1 KGHDR and CDR2 SFDVKD. V lost 5 bases, J lost 4 bases, and 13 bases lay in between.

A few counts support this clone. The chain combines TRBV30 with TRBJ2-5; 8 nucleotides match TRBD2. V lost 2 bases and J lost 4; bases outside the gene matches: 0. The CDR3 sequence is 12 residues long. Germline lookup yields CDR1 GTSNPN and CDR2 SVGIG (reference sequence). The CDR3 spells CAWSRGGETQYF. For the CDR3, the DNA is TGTGCCTGGAGTCGGGGGGGAGAGACCCAGTACTTC.

V usage is TRBV11-2 and J usage is TRBJ2-3; 11 nucleotides agree with TRBD2. CDR3 length: 18 residues. The V segment lost 0 bases and the J segment 2 bases; nucleotides outside the gene matches: 7. Germline V gives CDR1 SGHAT, CDR2 FQNNGV. The CDR3 region is CASSLDTGTSGNTDTQYF. The CDR3 DNA reads TGTGCCAGCAGCTTAGACACGGGGACTAGCGGAAACACAGATACGCAGTATTTT.

This chain links TRBV18 with TRBJ2-7; D unresolved. This CDR3 is built from 14 residues. CDR1 is KGHSH and CDR2 is LQKENI in the germline V gene. Trimming pared 3 bases from V and 0 bases from J, leaving 9 bases between. CDR3 protein: CASSPSQFSYEQYF. CDR3 DNA sequence: TGTGCCAGCTCACCGTCACAATTCTCCTACGAGCAGTACTTC.

The V gene is TRBV19, the J gene TRBJ1-1, with 7 positions matching TRBD1. The CDR3 is 15 residues long. J gave up 3 bases and V 5 bases, and 9 bases lay outside the gene matches. Looked up from germline, CDR1 is LNHDA and CDR2 is SQIVND (reference sequence). DNA of the CDR3: TGTGCCAGTAGTCCCCGGACAGGTTACGACACTGAAGCTTTCTTT. This sequence encodes CASSPRTGYDTEAFF.